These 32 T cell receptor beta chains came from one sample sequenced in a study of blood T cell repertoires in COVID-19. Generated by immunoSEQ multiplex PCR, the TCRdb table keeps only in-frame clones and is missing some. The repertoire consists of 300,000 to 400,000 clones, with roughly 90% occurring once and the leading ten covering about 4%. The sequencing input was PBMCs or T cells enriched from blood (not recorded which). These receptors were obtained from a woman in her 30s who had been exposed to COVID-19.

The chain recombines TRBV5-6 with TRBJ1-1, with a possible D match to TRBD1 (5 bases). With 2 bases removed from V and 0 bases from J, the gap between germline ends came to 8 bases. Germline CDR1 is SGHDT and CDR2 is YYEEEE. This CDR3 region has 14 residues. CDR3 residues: CASSLGTLNTEAFF. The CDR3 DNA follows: TGTGCCAGCAGCTTAGGGACTTTGAACACTGAAGCTTTCTTT.

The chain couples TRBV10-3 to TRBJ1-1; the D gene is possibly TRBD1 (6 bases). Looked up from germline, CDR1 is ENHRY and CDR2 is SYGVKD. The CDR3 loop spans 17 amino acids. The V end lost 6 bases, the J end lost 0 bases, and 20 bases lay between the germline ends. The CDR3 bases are TGTGCCATCAGCGCCTGGGGGCGCGGACTCATGAACACTGAAGCTTTCTTT. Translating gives CAISAWGRGLMNTEAFF.

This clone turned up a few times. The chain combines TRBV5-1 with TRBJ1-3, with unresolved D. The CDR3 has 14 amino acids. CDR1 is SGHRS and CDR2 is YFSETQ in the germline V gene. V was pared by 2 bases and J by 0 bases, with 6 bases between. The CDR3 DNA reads TGCGCCAGCAGCTTCGGGAGCTCTGGAAACACCATATATTTT. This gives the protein CASSFGSSGNTIYF.

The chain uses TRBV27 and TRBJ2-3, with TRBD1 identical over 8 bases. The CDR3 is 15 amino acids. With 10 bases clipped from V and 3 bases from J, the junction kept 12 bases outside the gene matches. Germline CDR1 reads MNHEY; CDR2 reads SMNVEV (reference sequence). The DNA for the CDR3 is TGTGCCACTCAAAGCTTGAGGACAGGGACAGATACGCAGTATTTT. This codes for CATQSLRTGTDTQYF.

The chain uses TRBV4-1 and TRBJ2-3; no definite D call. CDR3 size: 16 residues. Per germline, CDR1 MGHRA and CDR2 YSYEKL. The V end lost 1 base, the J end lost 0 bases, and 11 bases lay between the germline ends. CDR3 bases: TGCGCCAGCAGCCAAGGTTCCCGAGCTAGCACAGATACGCAGTATTTT. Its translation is CASSQGSRASTDTQYF.

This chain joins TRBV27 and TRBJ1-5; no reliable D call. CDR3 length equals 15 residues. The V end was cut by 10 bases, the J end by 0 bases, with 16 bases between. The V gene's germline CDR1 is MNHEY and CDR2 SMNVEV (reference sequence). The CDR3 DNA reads TGTGCCACCAGGTGGGCCCTTGGTAGCAATCAGCCCCAGCATTTT. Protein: CATRWALGSNQPQHF.

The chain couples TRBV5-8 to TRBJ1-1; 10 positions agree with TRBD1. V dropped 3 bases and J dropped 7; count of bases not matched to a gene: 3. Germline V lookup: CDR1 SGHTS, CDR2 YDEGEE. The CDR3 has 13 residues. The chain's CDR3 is CASSSGQGFEAFF. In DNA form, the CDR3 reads TGTGCCAGCAGCTCGGGACAGGGGTTTGAAGCTTTCTTT.

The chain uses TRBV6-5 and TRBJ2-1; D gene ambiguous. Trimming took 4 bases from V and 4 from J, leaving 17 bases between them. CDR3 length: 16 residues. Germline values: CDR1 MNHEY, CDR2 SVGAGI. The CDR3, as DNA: TGTGCCAGCAGTTTTCCGCAGGCAGGCTTTTACAATGAGCAGTTCTTC. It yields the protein CASSFPQAGFYNEQFF.

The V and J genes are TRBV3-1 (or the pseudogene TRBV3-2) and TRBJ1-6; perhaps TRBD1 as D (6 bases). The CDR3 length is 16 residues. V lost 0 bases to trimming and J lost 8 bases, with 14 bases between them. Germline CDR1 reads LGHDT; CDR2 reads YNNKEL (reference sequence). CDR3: CASSQDLVRTDSPLHF. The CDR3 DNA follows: TGTGCCAGCAGCCAAGATCTGGTACGGACAGATTCACCCCTCCACTTT.

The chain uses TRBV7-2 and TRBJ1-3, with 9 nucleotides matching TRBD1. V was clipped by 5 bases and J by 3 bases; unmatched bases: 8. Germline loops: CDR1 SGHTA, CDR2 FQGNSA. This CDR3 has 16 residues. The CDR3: CASSKDGTGFGNTIYF. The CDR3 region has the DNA TGTGCCAGCAGCAAAGATGGGACAGGGTTTGGAAACACCATATATTTT.

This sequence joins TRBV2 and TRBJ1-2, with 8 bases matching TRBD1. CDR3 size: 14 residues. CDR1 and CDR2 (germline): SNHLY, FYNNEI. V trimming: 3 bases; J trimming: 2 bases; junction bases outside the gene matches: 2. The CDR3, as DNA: TGTGCCAGCAGTGACAGGGGGCTGAACTATGGCTACACCTTC. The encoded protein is CASSDRGLNYGYTF.

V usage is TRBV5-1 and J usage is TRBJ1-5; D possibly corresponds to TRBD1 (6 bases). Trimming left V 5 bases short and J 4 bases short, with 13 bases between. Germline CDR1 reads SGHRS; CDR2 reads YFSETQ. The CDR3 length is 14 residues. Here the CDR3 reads CASRPGQTNQPQHF. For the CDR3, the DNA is TGCGCCAGCAGACCTGGACAGACTAATCAGCCCCAGCATTTT.

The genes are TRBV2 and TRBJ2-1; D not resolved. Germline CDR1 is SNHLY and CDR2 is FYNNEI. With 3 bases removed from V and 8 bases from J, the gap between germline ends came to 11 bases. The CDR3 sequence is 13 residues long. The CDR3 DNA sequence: TGTGCCAGCAGTGAGGGCTACGGTGATGAGCAGTTCTTC. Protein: CASSEGYGDEQFF.

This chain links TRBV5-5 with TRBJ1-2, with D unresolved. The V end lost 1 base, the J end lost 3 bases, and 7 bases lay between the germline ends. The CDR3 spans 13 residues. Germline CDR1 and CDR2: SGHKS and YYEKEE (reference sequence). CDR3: CASSLHTHYGYTF. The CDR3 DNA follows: TGTGCCAGCAGCTTGCACACCCACTATGGCTACACCTTC.

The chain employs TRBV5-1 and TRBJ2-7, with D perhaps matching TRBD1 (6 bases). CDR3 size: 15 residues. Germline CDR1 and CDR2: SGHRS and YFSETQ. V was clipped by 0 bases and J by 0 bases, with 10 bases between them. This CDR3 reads CASSLDGDNSYEQYF. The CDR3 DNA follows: TGCGCCAGCAGCTTGGATGGGGACAACTCCTACGAGCAGTACTTC. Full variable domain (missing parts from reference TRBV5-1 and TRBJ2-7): KAGVTQTPRYLIKTRGQQVTLSCSPISGHRSVSWYQQTPGQGLQFLFEYFSETQRNKGNFPGRFSGRQFSNSRSEMNVSTLELGDSALYLCASSLDGDNSYEQYFGPGTRLTVT.

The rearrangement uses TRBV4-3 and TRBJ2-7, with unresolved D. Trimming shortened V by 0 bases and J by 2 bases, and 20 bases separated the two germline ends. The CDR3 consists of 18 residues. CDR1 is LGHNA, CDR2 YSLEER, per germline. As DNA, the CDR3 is TGCGCCAGCAGCCAAGAATGGCCGGTAGGAGTCCGCGCCTACGAGCAGTACTTC. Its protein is CASSQEWPVGVRAYEQYF.

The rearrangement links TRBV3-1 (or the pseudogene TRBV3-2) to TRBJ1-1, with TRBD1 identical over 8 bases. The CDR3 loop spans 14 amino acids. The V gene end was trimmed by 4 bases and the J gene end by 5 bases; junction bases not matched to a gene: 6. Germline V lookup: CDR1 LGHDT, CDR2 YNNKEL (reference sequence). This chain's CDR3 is CASSPLGQETEAFF. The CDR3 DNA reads TGTGCCAGCAGCCCCCTGGGACAGGAGACTGAAGCTTTCTTT.

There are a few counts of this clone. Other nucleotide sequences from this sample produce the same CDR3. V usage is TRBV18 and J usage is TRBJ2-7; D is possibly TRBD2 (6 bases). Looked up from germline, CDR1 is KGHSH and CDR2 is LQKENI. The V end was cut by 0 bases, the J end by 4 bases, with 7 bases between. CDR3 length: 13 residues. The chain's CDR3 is CASSPPGGYEQYF. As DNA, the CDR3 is TGTGCCAGCTCACCACCGGGGGGTTACGAGCAGTACTTC. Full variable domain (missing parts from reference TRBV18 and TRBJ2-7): NAGVMQNPRHLVRRRGQEARLRCSPMKGHSHVYWYRQLPEEGLKFMVYLQKENIIDESGMPKERFSAEFPKEGPSILRIQQVVRGDSAAYFCASSPPGGYEQYFGPGTRLTVT.

CDR3 coding DNA: TGTGCCAGCAGCACGGGGGGGGGCGAGGGCTACACCTTC. It specifies CASSTGGGEGYTF. The chain uses TRBV7-6 and TRBJ1-2; D might be TRBD1 (6 bases). Germline V CDR1 and CDR2: SGHVS, FNYEAQ. The CDR3 consists of 13 residues. V lost 5 bases and J lost 8, with 15 bases in between.

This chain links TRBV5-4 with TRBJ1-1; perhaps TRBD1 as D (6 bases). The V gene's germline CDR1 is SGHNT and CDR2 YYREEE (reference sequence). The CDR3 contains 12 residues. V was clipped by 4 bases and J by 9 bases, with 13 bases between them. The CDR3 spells CASSTDSVQAFF. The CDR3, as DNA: TGTGCCAGCAGCACGGACAGTGTGCAAGCTTTCTTT.

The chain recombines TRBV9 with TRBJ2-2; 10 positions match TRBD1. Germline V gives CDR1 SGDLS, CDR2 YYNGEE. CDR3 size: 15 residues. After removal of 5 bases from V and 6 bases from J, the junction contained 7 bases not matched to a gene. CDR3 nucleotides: TGTGCCAGCAGTTGGGACAGGGGAATGGCCGGGGAGCTGTTTTTT. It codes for CASSWDRGMAGELFF.

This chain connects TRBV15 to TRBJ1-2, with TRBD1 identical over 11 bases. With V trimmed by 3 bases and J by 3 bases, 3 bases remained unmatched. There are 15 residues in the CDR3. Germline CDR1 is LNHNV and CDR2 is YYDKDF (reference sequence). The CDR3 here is CATSRGQGDDYGYTF. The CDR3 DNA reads TGTGCCACCAGCAGGGGACAGGGGGACGACTATGGCTACACCTTC.

The CDR3 region has the DNA TGTGCCAGCAGCCAAGAGGCAGGGAACAATCAGCCCCAGCATTTT. Protein sequence: CASSQEAGNNQPQHF. J is TRBJ1-5 and V is TRBV4-2; D perhaps matches TRBD1 (5 bases). CDR1 LGHNA and CDR2 YNFKEQ come from the germline V gene. V lost 0 bases, J lost 3 bases, and 9 bases lay in between. The CDR3 consists of 15 residues.

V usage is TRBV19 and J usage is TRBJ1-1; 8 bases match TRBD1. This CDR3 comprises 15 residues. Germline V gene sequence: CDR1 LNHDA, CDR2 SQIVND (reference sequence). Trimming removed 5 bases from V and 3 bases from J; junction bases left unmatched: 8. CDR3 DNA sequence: TGTGCCAGTAGTCTCCGAGGACAGGGCTACACTGAAGCTTTCTTT. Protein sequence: CASSLRGQGYTEAFF.

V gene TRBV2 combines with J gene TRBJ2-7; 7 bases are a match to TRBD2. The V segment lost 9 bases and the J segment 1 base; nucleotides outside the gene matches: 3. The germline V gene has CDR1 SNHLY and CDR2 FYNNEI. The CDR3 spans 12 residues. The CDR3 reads CARGGLSYEQYF. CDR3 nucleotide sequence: TGTGCCAGGGGGGGACTATCCTACGAGCAGTACTTC.

The CDR3 sequence is CASSEWGGLKTQYF. The CDR3, as DNA: TGTGCCAGCAGTGAATGGGGGGGCTTGAAGACCCAGTACTTC. This sequence joins TRBV6-1 and TRBJ2-5; tentatively, D is TRBD2 (7 bases). V gave up 2 bases and J gave up 6 bases, with 13 bases separating them. Germline V gives CDR1 MNHNS, CDR2 SASEGT. The CDR3 spans 14 residues.

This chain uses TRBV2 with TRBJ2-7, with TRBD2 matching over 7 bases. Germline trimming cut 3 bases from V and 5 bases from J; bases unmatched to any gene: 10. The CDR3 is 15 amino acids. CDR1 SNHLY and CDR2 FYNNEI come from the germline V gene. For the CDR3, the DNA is TGTGCCAGCAGTGAGGAGGCAGCGGGGAAGAACGAGCAGTACTTC. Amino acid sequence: CASSEEAAGKNEQYF.

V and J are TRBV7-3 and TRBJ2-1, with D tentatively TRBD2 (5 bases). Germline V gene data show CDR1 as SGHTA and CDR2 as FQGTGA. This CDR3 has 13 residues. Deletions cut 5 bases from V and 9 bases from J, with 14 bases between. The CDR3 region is CASSPSRGTEQFF. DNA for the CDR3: TGTGCCAGCAGCCCTTCCCGGGGTACTGAGCAGTTCTTC.

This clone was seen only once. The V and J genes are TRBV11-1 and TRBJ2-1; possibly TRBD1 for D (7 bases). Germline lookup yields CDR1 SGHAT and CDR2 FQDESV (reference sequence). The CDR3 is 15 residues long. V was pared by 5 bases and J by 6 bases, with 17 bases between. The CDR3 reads CASSLRGVHFNEQFF. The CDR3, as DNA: TGTGCCAGCAGCCTCAGGGGGGTACACTTCAATGAGCAGTTCTTC.

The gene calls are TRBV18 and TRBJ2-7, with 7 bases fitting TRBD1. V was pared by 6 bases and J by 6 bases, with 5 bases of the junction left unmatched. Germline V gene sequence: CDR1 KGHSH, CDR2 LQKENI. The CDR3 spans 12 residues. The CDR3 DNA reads TGTGCCAGCTCCACAGGGGCGGGCGAGCAGTACTTC. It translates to CASSTGAGEQYF.

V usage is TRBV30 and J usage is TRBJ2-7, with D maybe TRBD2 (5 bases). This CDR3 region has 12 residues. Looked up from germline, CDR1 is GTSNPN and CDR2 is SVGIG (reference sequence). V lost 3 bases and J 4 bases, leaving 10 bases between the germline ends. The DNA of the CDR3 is TGTGCCTGGAGCCCAACGGGGTACGAGCAGTACTTC. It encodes CAWSPTGYEQYF.

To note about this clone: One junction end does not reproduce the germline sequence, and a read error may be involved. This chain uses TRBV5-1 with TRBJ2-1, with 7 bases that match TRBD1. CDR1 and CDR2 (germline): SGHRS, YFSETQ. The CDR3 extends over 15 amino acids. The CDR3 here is CASRPTGDFYDEQFF. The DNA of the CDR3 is TGCGCCAGCAGGCCAACAGGGGATTTCTACGATGAGCAGTTCTTC.